This TCR beta chain derives from a study of response to subunit inactivated influenza vaccine. The ends were cut back, 6 bases at V and 3 bases at J, with 8 bases in the middle. Germline V gene data show CDR1 as SQVTM and CDR2 as ANQGSEA. CDR3 length: 11 amino acids. Study results and caveats: T cells newly recruited by each seasonal influenza vaccination are few, the authors suggested.

One entry per CDR3 protein, called by TCRdb with MiXCR from the RT-PCR reads. This table holds hundreds of thousands of distinct CDR3 sequences, about 14% found once. Comment on this clonotype: Its target is not known.

Sequencing used PBMCs from blood, obtained around two weeks before vaccination. The TCR originated in a middle-aged man who received an inactivated influenza vaccine. The rearrangement joins TRBV29-1 to TRBJ2-5, with no clear D. The CDR3, as DNA: TGCAGCGTCGCAGGAAAAGAGACCCAGTACTTC. The encoded protein is CSVAGKETQYF.